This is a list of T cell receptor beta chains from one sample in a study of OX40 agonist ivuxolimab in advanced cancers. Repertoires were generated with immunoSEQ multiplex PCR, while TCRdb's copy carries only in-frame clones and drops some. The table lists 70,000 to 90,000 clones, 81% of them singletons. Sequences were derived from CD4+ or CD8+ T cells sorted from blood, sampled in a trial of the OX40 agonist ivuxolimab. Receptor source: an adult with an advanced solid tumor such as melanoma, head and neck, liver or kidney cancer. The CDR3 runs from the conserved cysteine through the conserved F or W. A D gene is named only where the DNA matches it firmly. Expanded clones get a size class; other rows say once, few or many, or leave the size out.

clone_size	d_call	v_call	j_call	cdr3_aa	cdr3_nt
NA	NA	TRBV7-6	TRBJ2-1	CASSQHSTIYNEQFF	TGTGCCAGCAGCCAACATTCGACTATATACAATGAGCAGTTCTTC
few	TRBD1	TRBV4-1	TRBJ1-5	CASSQGEGAGQPQHF	TGCGCCAGCAGCCAAGGGGAGGGGGCTGGTCAGCCCCAGCATTTT
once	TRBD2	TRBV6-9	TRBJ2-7	CASSPRLAREQYF	TGTGCCAGCAGTCCCCGACTAGCGCGCGAGCAGTACTTC
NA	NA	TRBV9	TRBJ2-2	CASSVRGDTGELFF	TGTGCCAGCAGCGTGAGAGGGGACACCGGGGAGCTGTTTTTT
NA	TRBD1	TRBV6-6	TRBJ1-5	CASSLLGGGNQPQHF	TGTGCCAGCAGTTTGCTAGGGGGCGGCAATCAGCCCCAGCATTTT
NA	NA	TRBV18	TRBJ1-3	CASSPSFNSGNTIYF	TGTGCCAGCTCACCTAGCTTCAACTCTGGAAACACCATATATTTT
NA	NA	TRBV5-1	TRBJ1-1	CASSSTRDGSEAFF	TGCGCCAGCAGCTCCACCAGAGATGGTTCTGAAGCTTTCTTT
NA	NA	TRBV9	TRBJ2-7	CASSAAGLGGLDEQYF	TGTGCCAGCAGCGCGGCGGGCCTGGGGGGACTCGACGAGCAGTACTTC
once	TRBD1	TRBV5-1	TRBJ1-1	CASSFPTGTENTEAFF	TGCGCCAGCAGCTTCCCCACCGGGACAGAAAACACTGAAGCTTTCTTT
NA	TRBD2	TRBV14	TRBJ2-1	CASGLIAGAYNEQFF	TGTGCCAGCGGTCTTATAGCGGGAGCGTACAATGAGCAGTTCTTC
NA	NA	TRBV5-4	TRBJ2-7	CASSSPVGGQYF	TGTGCCAGCAGCTCCCCCGTAGGGGGGCAGTACTTC
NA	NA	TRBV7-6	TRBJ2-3	CASSLGRTDTQYF	TGTGCCAGCAGCTTGGGGCGAACAGATACGCAGTATTTT
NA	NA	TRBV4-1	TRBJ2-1	CASSQVDLGLATYNEQFF	TGCGCCAGCAGCCAAGTTGATTTAGGCCTAGCGACCTACAATGAGCAGTTCTTC
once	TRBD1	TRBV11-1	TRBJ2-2	CASSRQGALSTGELFF	TGTGCCAGCAGCCGACAGGGGGCTTTGAGCACCGGGGAGCTGTTTTTT
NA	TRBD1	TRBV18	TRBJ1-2	CASSPTGQRGGYTF	TGTGCCAGCTCACCGACGGGACAGAGGGGTGGCTACACCTTC
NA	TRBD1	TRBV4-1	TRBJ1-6	CASSQGNRGHNSPLHF	TGCGCCAGCAGCCAAGGAAACAGGGGGCATAATTCACCCCTCCACTTT
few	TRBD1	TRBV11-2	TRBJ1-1	CASSSTGWNTEAFF	TGTGCCAGCAGCTCGACAGGGTGGAACACTGAAGCTTTCTTT
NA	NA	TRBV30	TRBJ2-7	CAWSVGVEQYF	TGTGCCTGGAGTGTAGGGGTGGAGCAGTACTTC
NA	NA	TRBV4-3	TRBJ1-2	CASSQALQAGYGYTF	TGCGCCAGCAGCCAAGCGTTACAGGCTGGCTATGGCTACACCTTC
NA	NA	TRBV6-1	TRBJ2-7	CASTFLLGYEQYF	TGTGCCAGCACCTTTCTTCTGGGCTACGAGCAGTACTTC
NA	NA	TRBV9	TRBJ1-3	CASSPAQAGNTIYF	TGTGCCAGCAGCCCCGCCCAGGCCGGAAACACCATATATTTT
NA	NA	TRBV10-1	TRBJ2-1	CASQGGPSQNNEQFF	TGCGCCAGCCAGGGGGGCCCCTCTCAAAACAATGAGCAGTTCTTC
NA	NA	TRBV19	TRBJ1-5	CASSIRGDQPQHF	TGTGCCAGTAGTATCAGAGGCGATCAGCCCCAGCATTTT
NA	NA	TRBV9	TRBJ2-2	CASSFSSGTPDTGELFF	TGTGCCAGCAGCTTTTCATCCGGGACACCAGACACCGGGGAGCTGTTTTTT
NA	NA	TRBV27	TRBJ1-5	CASRGGSRQPQHF	TGTGCCAGCCGGGGAGGTTCTCGTCAGCCCCAGCATTTT
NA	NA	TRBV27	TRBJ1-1	CASSYIYIEGNTEAFF	TGTGCCAGCAGTTACATTTATATCGAGGGGAACACTGAAGCTTTCTTT
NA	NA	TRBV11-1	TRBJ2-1	CASSPGRTSSYNEQFF	TGTGCCAGCAGCCCCGGACGTACGAGCTCCTACAATGAGCAGTTCTTC
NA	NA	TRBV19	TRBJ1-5	CASSIGSQPQHF	TGTGCCAGTAGTATTGGGAGTCAGCCCCAGCATTTT
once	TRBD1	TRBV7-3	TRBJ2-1	CASSQRGGTLSEQFF	TGTGCCAGCAGCCAACGAGGGGGCACCTTAAGTGAGCAGTTCTTC
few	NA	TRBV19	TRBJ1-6	CASSLKDSYNSPLHF	TGTGCCAGTAGTCTAAAGGACTCCTATAATTCACCCCTCCACTTT
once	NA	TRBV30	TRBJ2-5	CAWSVLVGHQETQYF	TGTGCCTGGAGTGTACTGGTGGGTCATCAAGAGACCCAGTACTTC
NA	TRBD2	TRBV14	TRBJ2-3	CASSKRTSSYTDTQYF	TGTGCCAGCAGCAAACGGACTAGCAGCTACACAGATACGCAGTATTTT
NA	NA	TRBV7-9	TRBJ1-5	CASSLVGGDNQPQHF	TGTGCCAGCAGCTTAGTAGGGGGAGACAATCAGCCCCAGCATTTT
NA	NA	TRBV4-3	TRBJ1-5	CASSQDLGAGLNSNQPQHF	TGCGCCAGCAGCCAAGATCTCGGGGCAGGGCTAAATAGCAATCAGCCCCAGCATTTT
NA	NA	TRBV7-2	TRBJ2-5	CASSLAGYETQYF	TGTGCCAGCAGCTTAGCAGGATACGAGACCCAGTACTTC
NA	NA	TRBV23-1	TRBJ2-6	CASSCCGTQQSRANVLTF	TGCGCCAGCAGTTGCTGCGGTACGCAACAAAGTCGGGCCAACGTCCTGACTTTC
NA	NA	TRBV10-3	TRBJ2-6	CAISESDSPSGANVLTF	TGTGCCATCAGTGAGTCGGACAGCCCCTCTGGGGCCAACGTCCTGACTTTC
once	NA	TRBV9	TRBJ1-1	CASSPGTSLAEAFF	TGTGCCAGCAGCCCCGGGACAAGTCTTGCTGAAGCTTTCTTT
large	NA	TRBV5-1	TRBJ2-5	CASSSRSSGHFQETQYF	TGCGCCAGCAGCTCCCGAAGTAGCGGCCATTTTCAAGAGACCCAGTACTTC
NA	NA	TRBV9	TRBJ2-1	CASSVSGSYNEQFF	TGTGCCAGCAGCGTATCCGGGAGCTACAATGAGCAGTTCTTC
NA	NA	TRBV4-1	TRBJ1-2	CASSQEFSHSYGYTF	TGCGCCAGCAGCCAAGAATTCAGTCACTCCTATGGCTACACCTTC
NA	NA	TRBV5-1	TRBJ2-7	CASSYIQDQEQYF	TGCGCCAGCAGCTACATCCAGGACCAGGAGCAGTACTTC
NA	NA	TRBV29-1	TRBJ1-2	CSVVEGDYGYTF	TGCAGCGTTGTAGAGGGGGACTATGGCTACACCTTC
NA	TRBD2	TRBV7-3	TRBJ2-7	CASSPTSGGWIASYEQYF	TGTGCCAGCAGCCCCACCAGCGGGGGGTGGATAGCAAGCTACGAGCAGTACTTC
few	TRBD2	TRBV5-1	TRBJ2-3	CASSLALAGADTQYF	TGCGCCAGCAGCTTGGCCCTAGCGGGAGCAGATACGCAGTATTTT
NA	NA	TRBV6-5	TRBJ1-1	CASSYFITGSTEAFF	TGTGCCAGCAGTTACTTCATAACGGGGAGCACTGAAGCTTTCTTT
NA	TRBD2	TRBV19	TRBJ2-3	CASSIALNSGRGTQYF	TGTGCCAGTAGTATAGCCCTCAATAGCGGGAGGGGCACGCAGTATTTT
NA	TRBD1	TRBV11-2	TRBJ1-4	CASSPDRGYGKLFF	TGTGCCAGCAGCCCGGACAGGGGGTATGGGAAACTGTTTTTT
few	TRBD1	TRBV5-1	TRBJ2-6	CASSLVYVDRGRVGANVLTF	TGCGCCAGCAGCTTGGTTTATGTGGACAGGGGCCGCGTCGGGGCCAACGTCCTGACTTTC
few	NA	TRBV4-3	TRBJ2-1	CASSQDFLGSNEQFF	TGCGCCAGCAGCCAAGATTTTTTAGGTTCCAATGAGCAGTTCTTC
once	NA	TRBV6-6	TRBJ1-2	CASSLNREPYGYTF	TGTGCCAGCAGTTTAAACAGGGAACCCTATGGCTACACCTTC
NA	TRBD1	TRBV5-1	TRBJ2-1	CASSSGQGAYNEQFF	TGCGCCAGCAGCTCCGGACAGGGAGCCTACAATGAGCAGTTCTTC
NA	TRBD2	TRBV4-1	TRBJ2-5	CASSHDRLLLAGGETQYF	TGCGCCAGCAGCCACGACCGGTTGCTACTAGCGGGAGGAGAGACCCAGTACTTC
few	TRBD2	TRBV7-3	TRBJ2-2	CASSLLAGATGELFF	TGTGCCAGCAGCTTACTAGCGGGAGCGACCGGGGAGCTGTTTTTT
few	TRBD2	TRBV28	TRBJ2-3	CASSLYLPGLAGREDTQYF	TGTGCCAGCAGTTTATATTTACCGGGACTAGCGGGGCGGGAAGATACGCAGTATTTT
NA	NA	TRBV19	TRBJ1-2	CASSKQGNYGYTF	TGTGCCAGTAGTAAGCAGGGAAACTATGGCTACACCTTC
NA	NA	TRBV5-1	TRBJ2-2	CASRPGANTGELFF	TGCGCCAGCCGCCCCGGGGCGAACACCGGGGAGCTGTTTTTT
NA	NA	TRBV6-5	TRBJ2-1	CASSPSSEYNEQFF	TGTGCCAGCAGCCCCTCGAGCGAATACAATGAGCAGTTCTTC